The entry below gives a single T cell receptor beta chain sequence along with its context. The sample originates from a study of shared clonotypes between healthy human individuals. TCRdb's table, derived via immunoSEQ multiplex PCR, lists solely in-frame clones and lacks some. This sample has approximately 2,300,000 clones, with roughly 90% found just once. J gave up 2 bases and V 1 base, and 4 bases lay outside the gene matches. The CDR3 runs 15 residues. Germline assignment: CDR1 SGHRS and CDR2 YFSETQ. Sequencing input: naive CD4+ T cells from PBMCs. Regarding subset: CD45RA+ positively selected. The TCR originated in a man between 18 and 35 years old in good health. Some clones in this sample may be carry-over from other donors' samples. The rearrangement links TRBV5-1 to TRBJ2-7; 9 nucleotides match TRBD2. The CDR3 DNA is TGCGCCAGCAGCTTGACGACTAGCGGAGCCTACGAGCAGTACTTC. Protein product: CASSLTTSGAYEQYF.